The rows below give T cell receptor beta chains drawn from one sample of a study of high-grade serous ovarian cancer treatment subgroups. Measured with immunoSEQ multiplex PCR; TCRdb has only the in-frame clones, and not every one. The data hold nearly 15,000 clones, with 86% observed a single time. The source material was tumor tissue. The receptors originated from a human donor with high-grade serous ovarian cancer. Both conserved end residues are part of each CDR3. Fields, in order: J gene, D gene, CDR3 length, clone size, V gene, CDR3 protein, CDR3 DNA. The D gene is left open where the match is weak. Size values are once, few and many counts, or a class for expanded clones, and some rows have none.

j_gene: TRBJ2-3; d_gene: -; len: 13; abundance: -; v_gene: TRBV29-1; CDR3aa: CSVGPGGTDTQYF; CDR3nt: TGCAGCGTTGGCCCAGGAGGAACAGATACGCAGTATTTT
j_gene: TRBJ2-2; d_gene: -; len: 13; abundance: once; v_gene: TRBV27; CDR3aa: CASSRDRTGELFF; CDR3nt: TGTGCCAGCAGCCGTGACAGGACCGGGGAGCTGTTTTTT
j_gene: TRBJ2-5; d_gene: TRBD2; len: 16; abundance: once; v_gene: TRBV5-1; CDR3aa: CASSWRLAGDQETQYF; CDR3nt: TGCGCCAGCAGCTGGAGACTAGCGGGGGACCAAGAGACCCAGTACTTC
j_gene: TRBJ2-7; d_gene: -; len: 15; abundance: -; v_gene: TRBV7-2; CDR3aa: CASSLGGTVPYEQYF; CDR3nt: TGTGCCAGCAGCTTAGGTGGGACTGTCCCCTACGAGCAGTACTTC
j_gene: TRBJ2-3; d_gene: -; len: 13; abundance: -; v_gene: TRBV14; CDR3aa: CASSQDRTDTQYF; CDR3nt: TGTGCCAGCAGCCAAGATAGGACAGATACGCAGTATTTT
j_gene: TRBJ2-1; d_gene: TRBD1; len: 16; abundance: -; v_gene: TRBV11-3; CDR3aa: CASSSLQGNSYNEQFF; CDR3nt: TGTGCCAGCAGCTCCTTACAGGGGAACTCCTACAATGAGCAGTTCTTC
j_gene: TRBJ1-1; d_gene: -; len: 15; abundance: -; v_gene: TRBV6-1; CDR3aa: CASSVLVLGSTEAFF; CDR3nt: TGTGCCAGCAGTGTGTTAGTTCTCGGTAGCACTGAAGCTTTCTTT
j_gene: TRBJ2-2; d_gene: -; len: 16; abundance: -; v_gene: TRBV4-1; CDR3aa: CASSREEQWGTGELFF; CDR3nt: TGCGCCAGCAGCCGTGAGGAGCAGTGGGGCACCGGGGAGCTGTTTTTT
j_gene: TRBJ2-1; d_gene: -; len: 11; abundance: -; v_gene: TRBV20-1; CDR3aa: CSATQAIEQFF; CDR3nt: TGCAGTGCCACTCAGGCGATAGAGCAGTTCTTC
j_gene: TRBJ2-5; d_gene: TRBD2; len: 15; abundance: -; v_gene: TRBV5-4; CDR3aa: CASKTSGGAQETQYF; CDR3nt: TGTGCCAGCAAGACTAGCGGGGGGGCGCAAGAGACCCAGTACTTC
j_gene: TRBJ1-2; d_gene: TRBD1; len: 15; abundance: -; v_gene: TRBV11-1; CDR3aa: CASSFTGAATYGYTF; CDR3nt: TGTGCCAGCAGCTTCACAGGGGCCGCCACTTATGGCTACACCTTC
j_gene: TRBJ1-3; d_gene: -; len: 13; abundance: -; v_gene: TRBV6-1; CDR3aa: CASSTDSGNTIYF; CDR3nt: TGTGCCAGCAGTACCGACTCTGGAAACACCATATATTTT
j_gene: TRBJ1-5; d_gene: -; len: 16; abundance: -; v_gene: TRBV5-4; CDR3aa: CASSPFGGRDNQPQHF; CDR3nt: TGTGCCAGCAGCCCCTTTGGGGGCAGGGATAATCAGCCCCAGCATTTT
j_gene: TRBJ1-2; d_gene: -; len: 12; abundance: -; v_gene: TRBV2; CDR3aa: CASSEGDYGYTF; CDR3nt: TGTGCCAGCAGTGAGGGAGACTATGGCTACACCTTC
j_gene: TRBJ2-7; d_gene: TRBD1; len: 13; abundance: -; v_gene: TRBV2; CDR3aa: CATDGQGPYEQYF; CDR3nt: TGTGCCACTGACGGACAGGGACCCTACGAGCAGTACTTC
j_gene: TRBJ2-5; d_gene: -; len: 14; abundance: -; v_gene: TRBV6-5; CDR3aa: CASSFPGTRETQYF; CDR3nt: TGTGCCAGCAGTTTTCCCGGGACACGAGAGACCCAGTACTTC
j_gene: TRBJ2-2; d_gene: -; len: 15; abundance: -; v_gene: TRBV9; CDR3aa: CASSVEGQNTGELFF; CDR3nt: TGTGCCAGCAGCGTAGAGGGACAAAACACCGGGGAGCTGTTTTTT
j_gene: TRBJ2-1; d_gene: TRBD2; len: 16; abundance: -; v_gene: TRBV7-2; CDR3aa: CASSKVGTSGENEQFF; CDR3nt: TGTGCCAGCAGCAAAGTGGGGACTAGCGGGGAAAATGAGCAGTTCTTC
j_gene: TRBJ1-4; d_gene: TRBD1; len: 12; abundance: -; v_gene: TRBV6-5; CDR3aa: CASRTGSEKLFF; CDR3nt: TGTGCCAGCAGGACAGGGAGTGAAAAACTGTTTTTT
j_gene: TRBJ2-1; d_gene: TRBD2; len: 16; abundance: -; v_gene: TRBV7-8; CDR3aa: CASSLVGGAPYNEQFF; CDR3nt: TGTGCCAGCAGCTTAGTCGGGGGGGCCCCCTACAATGAGCAGTTCTTC
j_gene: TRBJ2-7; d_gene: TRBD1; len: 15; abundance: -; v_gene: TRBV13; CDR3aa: CASSSAGTGGREQYF; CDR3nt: TGTGCCAGCAGCTCGGCCGGGACAGGGGGCAGAGAGCAGTACTTC
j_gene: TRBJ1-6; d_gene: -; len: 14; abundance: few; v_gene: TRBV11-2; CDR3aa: CASSLVGENSPLHF; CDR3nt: TGTGCCAGCAGCTTGGTGGGGGAGAATTCACCCCTCCACTTT
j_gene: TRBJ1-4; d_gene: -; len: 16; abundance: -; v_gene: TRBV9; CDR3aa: CASSVGRPLENEKLFF; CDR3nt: TGTGCCAGCAGCGTAGGTCGCCCCCTAGAGAATGAAAAACTGTTTTTT
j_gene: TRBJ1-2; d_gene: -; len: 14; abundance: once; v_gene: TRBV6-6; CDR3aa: CASSYRTESYGYTF; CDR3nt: TGTGCCAGCAGTTACCGGACAGAGAGCTATGGCTACACCTTC
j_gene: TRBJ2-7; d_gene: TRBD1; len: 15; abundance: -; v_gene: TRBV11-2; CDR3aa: CASSLRLGTGGAQYF; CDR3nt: TGTGCCAGCAGCTTAAGGCTTGGGACAGGGGGCGCACAGTACTTC
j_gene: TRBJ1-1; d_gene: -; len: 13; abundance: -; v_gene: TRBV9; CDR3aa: CASSVGGTTEAFF; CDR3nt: TGTGCCAGCAGCGTAGGTGGGACAACTGAAGCTTTCTTT